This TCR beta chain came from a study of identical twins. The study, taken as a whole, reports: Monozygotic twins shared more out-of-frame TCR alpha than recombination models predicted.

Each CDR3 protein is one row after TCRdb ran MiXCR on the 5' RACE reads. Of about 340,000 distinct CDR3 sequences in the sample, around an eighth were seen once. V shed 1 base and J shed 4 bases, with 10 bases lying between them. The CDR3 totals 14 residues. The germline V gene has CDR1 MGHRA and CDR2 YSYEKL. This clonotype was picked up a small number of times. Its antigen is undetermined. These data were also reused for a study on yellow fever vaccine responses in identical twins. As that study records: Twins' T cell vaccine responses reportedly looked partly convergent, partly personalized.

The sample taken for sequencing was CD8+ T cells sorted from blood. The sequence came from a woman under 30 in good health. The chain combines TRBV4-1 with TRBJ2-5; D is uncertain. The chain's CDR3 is CASSQGGSLETQYF. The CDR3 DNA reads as TGCGCCAGCAGCCAAGGAGGTTCGTTAGAGACCCAGTACTTC.